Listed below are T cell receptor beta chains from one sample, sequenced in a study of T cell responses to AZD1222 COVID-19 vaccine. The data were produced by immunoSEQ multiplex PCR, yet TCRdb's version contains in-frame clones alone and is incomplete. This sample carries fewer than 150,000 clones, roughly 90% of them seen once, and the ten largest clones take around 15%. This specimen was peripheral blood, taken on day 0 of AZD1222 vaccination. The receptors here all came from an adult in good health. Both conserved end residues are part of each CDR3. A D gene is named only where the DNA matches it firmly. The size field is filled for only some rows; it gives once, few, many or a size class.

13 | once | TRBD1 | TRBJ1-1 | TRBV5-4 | TGTGCCAGCAGCCCTGACAGGGGCACTGAAGCTTTCTTT | CASSPDRGTEAFF
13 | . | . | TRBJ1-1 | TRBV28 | TGTGCCAGCAGTTCTTTCAACAGAGCTGAAGCTTTCTTT | CASSSFNRAEAFF
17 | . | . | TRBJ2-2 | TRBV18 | TGTGCCAGCTCACCACTAGCGCGCCGACCGGGCACCGGGGAGCTGTTTTTT | CASSPLARRPGTGELFF
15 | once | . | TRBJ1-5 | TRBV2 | TGTGCCAGCAGTGAAGGGCGGGCCATCAATCAGCCCCAGCATTTT | CASSEGRAINQPQHF
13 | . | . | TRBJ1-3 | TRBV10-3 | TGTGCCATCAGAGAATATACTGGAAACACCATATATTTT | CAIREYTGNTIYF
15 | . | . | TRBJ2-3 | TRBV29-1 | TGCAGCGTTGAAGGAACAGGAGCCTCCACAGATACGCAGTATTTT | CSVEGTGASTDTQYF
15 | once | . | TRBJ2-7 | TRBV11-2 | TGTGCCAGCAGCTTAGACCCCTACGGGAGCTACGAGCAGTACTTC | CASSLDPYGSYEQYF
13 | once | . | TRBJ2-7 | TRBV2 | TGTGCCAGCCTAAGTGGGGGTATCTACGAGCAGTACTTC | CASLSGGIYEQYF
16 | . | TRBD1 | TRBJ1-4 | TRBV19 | TGTGCCAGTAGTTCCCCCGCCAGGACAGGGCGTGAAAAACTGTTTTTT | CASSSPARTGREKLFF
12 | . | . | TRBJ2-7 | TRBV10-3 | TGTGCCATCAGATCGGACAGCTACGAGCAGTACTTC | CAIRSDSYEQYF
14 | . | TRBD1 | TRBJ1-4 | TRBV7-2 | TGTGCCAGCAGCTCCGACAGGGGTGGTGAAAAACTGTTTTTT | CASSSDRGGEKLFF